Listed below are T cell receptor beta chains from one sample, sequenced in a study of siplizumab effects on memory and regulatory T cells. Assay used: immunoSEQ multiplex PCR; TCRdb lists only in-frame clones, some missing. The sample lists about 10,000 clones; about 46% were seen once. Antigens of these TCRs are unknown. Sequencing input: CFSE-low (dividing) CD8+ T cells sorted from an allogeneic mixed lymphocyte reaction. Every receptor here comes from a human donor in good health; the cells came from an allogeneic mixed lymphocyte reaction. Each CDR3 is given with its conserved first and last residue. The D gene is left open where the match is weak. Where a row states a size, it is once, few, many or the class of an expanded clone; other rows omit it.

J,size,D,V,DNA,CDR3
TRBJ1-1,.,.,TRBV5-1,TGCGCCAGCAGCACTCCCGCGGGGGGAGACGCTGAAGCTTTCTTT,CASSTPAGGDAEAFF
TRBJ2-1,few,TRBD2,TRBV9,TGTGCCAGCAGCGAGGGGGGGACTAGCTACAATGAGCAGTTCTTC,CASSEGGTSYNEQFF
TRBJ2-7,medium-sized,TRBD2,TRBV5-5,TGTGCCAGCAGCTTGTACGGGGGGGCCTACGAGCAGTACTTC,CASSLYGGAYEQYF
TRBJ1-1,.,.,TRBV30,TGTGCCTGGAGTCGTGGGGAAGGTGCTGAAGCTTTCTTT,CAWSRGEGAEAFF
TRBJ2-1,.,TRBD2,TRBV18,TGTGCCAGCTCCCTTGGGCTAGCGGGCTTCAATGAGCAGTTCTTC,CASSLGLAGFNEQFF
TRBJ1-2,.,.,TRBV4-1,TGCGCCAGCAGCCAAGATCTAGGGGTGCAGCCTTATGGCTACACCTTC,CASSQDLGVQPYGYTF
TRBJ2-1,few,.,TRBV2,TGTGCCGCGATGGGCGATGAGCAGTTCTTC,CAAMGDEQFF
TRBJ2-1,once,TRBD2,TRBV11-2,TGTGCCAGCACCAGACTAGCGGGCCCTTACAATGAGCAGTTCTTC,CASTRLAGPYNEQFF
TRBJ2-7,.,.,TRBV11-2,TGTGCCAGCAGCTTAATGCGGGGTGCCCCGGACGAGCAGTACTTC,CASSLMRGAPDEQYF
TRBJ2-7,few,.,TRBV10-2,TGCGCCAGCGGCGATGGACCGGGCTACGAGCAGTACTTC,CASGDGPGYEQYF
TRBJ2-7,.,TRBD1,TRBV6-5,TGTGCCAGCAGTTACGGGACAGGGTGGTATGAGCAGTACTTC,CASSYGTGWYEQYF
TRBJ2-2,.,TRBD2,TRBV19,TGTGCCAGTAGTCGAAGTAGCGGGGGGTCGATCACCGGGGAGCTGTTTTTT,CASSRSSGGSITGELFF
TRBJ2-7,.,TRBD1,TRBV9,TGTGCCAGCAGCGGGGGCGGACAGGGGGTCTACGAGCAGTACTTC,CASSGGGQGVYEQYF
TRBJ2-3,few,TRBD1,TRBV18,TGTGCCAGCTCACCATCGGACAGGGTTGTAGATACGCAGTATTTT,CASSPSDRVVDTQYF
TRBJ1-1,few,.,TRBV27,TGTGCCAGCAGTTTGGCGGGGTTGTTCACTGAAGCTTTCTTT,CASSLAGLFTEAFF
TRBJ2-7,many,.,TRBV7-9,TGTGCCAGCAGCCCACCCTTGGGTTCCTACGAGCAGTACTTC,CASSPPLGSYEQYF
TRBJ2-7,.,.,TRBV29-1,TGCAGCGTGCTCAGGGATCTGGAGTACTTC,CSVLRDLEYF
TRBJ1-2,.,.,TRBV7-6,TGTGCCAGCAGCTTAAGTCTGTGTCTCCTCTTC,CASSLSLCLLF